This is a list of T cell receptor beta chains from one sample in a study of OX40 agonist ivuxolimab in advanced cancers. Here immunoSEQ multiplex PCR was the method, and the copy in TCRdb shows in-frame clones only, minus some. The sample yields some 100,000 clones, over 85% seen once. The material sequenced was CD4+ or CD8+ T cells sorted from blood, taken in a trial of the OX40 agonist ivuxolimab. All receptors derive from an adult with an advanced solid tumor such as melanoma, head and neck, liver or kidney cancer. The CDR3 runs from the conserved cysteine through the conserved F or W. A D gene is named only where the DNA matches it firmly. Clone sizes are given selectively: once, few, many, or a class where the clone is expanded.

NA	TRBJ2-2	NA	TRBV21-1	CASSKGFRTGELFF	TGTGCCAGCAGCAAAGGGTTCCGCACCGGGGAGCTGTTTTTT
NA	TRBJ1-3	NA	TRBV5-5	CASSLSSNSGNTIYF	TGTGCCAGCAGCTTGAGTTCTAACTCTGGAAACACCATATATTTT
NA	TRBJ2-7	TRBD1	TRBV29-1	CSVGTGYEQYF	TGCAGCGTTGGGACAGGGTACGAGCAGTACTTC
once	TRBJ2-2	NA	TRBV4-2	CASSQARSPEELFF	TGTGCCAGCAGCCAAGCTAGATCCCCCGAGGAGCTGTTTTTT
NA	TRBJ2-2	NA	TRBV30	CAWDTGLNTGELFF	TGTGCCTGGGATACAGGGTTGAACACCGGGGAGCTGTTTTTT
NA	TRBJ2-1	NA	TRBV28	CASSYRVEDNEQFF	TGTGCCAGCAGCTACAGGGTGGAGGACAATGAGCAGTTCTTC
NA	TRBJ1-1	NA	TRBV5-6	CASSWGRDTEAFF	TGTGCCAGCAGCTGGGGGAGAGACACTGAAGCTTTCTTT
NA	TRBJ2-5	NA	TRBV5-1	CASSLANLGAGETQYF	TGCGCCAGCAGCTTGGCCAATTTGGGGGCCGGTGAGACCCAGTACTTC
NA	TRBJ2-3	NA	TRBV7-2	CASSPGQSTDTQYF	TGTGCCAGCAGCCCAGGACAGAGCACAGATACGCAGTATTTT
NA	TRBJ1-1	TRBD1	TRBV18	CASSPTTGGVNTEAFF	TGTGCCAGCTCACCAACCACAGGGGGGGTGAACACTGAAGCTTTCTTT
NA	TRBJ2-1	NA	TRBV6-6	CAISRANEQFF	TGTGCCATTTCCAGGGCCAATGAGCAGTTCTTC
NA	TRBJ1-5	NA	TRBV6-1	CASSESTAYSNQPQHF	TGTGCCAGCAGTGAATCAACGGCTTATAGCAATCAGCCCCAGCATTTT
NA	TRBJ1-4	NA	TRBV9	CASSVAHATNEKLFF	TGTGCCAGCAGCGTAGCACACGCAACTAATGAAAAACTGTTTTTT
NA	TRBJ2-5	NA	TRBV19	CASSPGWETQYF	TGTGCCAGTAGTCCAGGGTGGGAGACCCAGTACTTC
NA	TRBJ2-5	TRBD1	TRBV11-2	CASSLQGARETQYF	TGTGCCAGCAGCTTACAGGGGGCTAGGGAGACCCAGTACTTC
NA	TRBJ1-1	NA	TRBV5-1	CASSLGHNTEAFF	TGCGCCAGCAGCTTGGGACATAACACTGAAGCTTTCTTT
NA	TRBJ1-5	NA	TRBV28	CASRPGRSFSNQPQHF	TGTGCCAGCAGACCGGGACGGTCTTTTAGCAATCAGCCCCAGCATTTT
NA	TRBJ1-2	NA	TRBV7-2	CASSPRTPFDGYTF	TGTGCCAGCAGCCCCCGGACTCCATTTGATGGCTACACCTTC
NA	TRBJ2-2	NA	TRBV5-1	CASRIRGDTGELFF	TGCGCCAGCCGCATCAGGGGGGACACCGGGGAGCTGTTTTTT
NA	TRBJ1-4	NA	TRBV4-3	CASSQALSNEKLFF	TGCGCCAGCAGCCAAGCCCTATCTAATGAAAAACTGTTTTTT
NA	TRBJ2-3	NA	TRBV6-1	CASAVPSTDTQYF	TGTGCCAGCGCGGTGCCTAGCACAGATACGCAGTATTTT
NA	TRBJ1-1	NA	TRBV28	CASSLLGALNTEAFF	TGTGCCAGCAGTTTACTTGGGGCCCTTAACACTGAAGCTTTCTTT
once	TRBJ1-6	NA	TRBV11-2	CASSPGFDNSPLHF	TGTGCCAGCAGTCCAGGTTTCGATAATTCACCCCTCCACTTT
NA	TRBJ2-7	TRBD1	TRBV5-6	CASSLGTVFYEQYF	TGTGCCAGCAGCTTAGGGACAGTTTTCTACGAGCAGTACTTC
once	TRBJ1-4	NA	TRBV28	CASSLATLSNEKLFF	TGTGCCAGCAGTTTAGCGACATTATCTAATGAAAAACTGTTTTTT
NA	TRBJ2-7	TRBD2	TRBV4-3	CASSQQARTRNEQYF	TGCGCCAGCAGCCAACAAGCCAGGACTAGGAACGAGCAGTACTTC
NA	TRBJ1-5	NA	TRBV19	CASSSRINQPQHF	TGTGCCAGTAGTAGCAGGATTAATCAGCCCCAGCATTTT
NA	TRBJ1-6	NA	TRBV7-2	CASSFILGHKSPLHF	TGTGCCAGCAGCTTCATCTTGGGACATAAATCACCCCTCCACTTT
NA	TRBJ1-2	TRBD1	TRBV30	CAWRRTGEGGYTF	TGTGCCTGGAGGAGAACAGGGGAAGGTGGCTACACCTTC
NA	TRBJ2-2	NA	TRBV6-6	CASRETRSNTGELFF	TGTGCCAGCAGAGAAACTAGATCGAACACCGGGGAGCTGTTTTTT
NA	TRBJ1-1	NA	TRBV6-5	CASSPPRMNTEAFF	TGTGCCAGCAGCCCACCCCGGATGAACACTGAAGCTTTCTTT
NA	TRBJ1-1	NA	TRBV4-3	CASSQDRGGMNTEAFF	TGCGCCAGCAGCCAAGATCGAGGGGGAATGAACACTGAAGCTTTCTTT
NA	TRBJ2-5	NA	TRBV4-2	CASSRDLYQETQYF	TGTGCCAGCAGCCGAGACCTGTACCAAGAGACCCAGTACTTC
NA	TRBJ2-1	TRBD2	TRBV6-5	CASSRTSFEQFF	TGTGCCAGCAGTCGGACTAGTTTCGAGCAGTTCTTC
NA	TRBJ1-1	NA	TRBV6-1	CASRPTGNTEAFF	TGTGCCAGCAGGCCCACAGGGAACACTGAAGCTTTCTTT
once	TRBJ2-7	TRBD1	TRBV28	CASSSGQVPREQYF	TGTGCCAGCAGTTCCGGACAGGTCCCCCGCGAGCAGTACTTC
NA	TRBJ1-2	NA	TRBV2	CASSERTYGYTF	TGTGCCAGCAGTGAACGGACCTATGGCTACACCTTC
few	TRBJ2-7	TRBD2	TRBV7-9	CASSPLSAGVAYEQYF	TGTGCCAGCAGCCCCCTCAGTGCGGGGGTTGCATACGAGCAGTACTTC
NA	TRBJ1-4	NA	TRBV7-9	CASSFLRRGGGLEKLFF	TGTGCCAGCAGCTTCCTCCGGAGGGGTGGGGGTCTTGAAAAACTGTTTTTT
NA	TRBJ2-2	TRBD1	TRBV30	CAWSQGVSGELFF	TGTGCCTGGAGCCAGGGGGTATCCGGGGAGCTGTTTTTT